This record concerns one T cell receptor (beta chain) sequence. Its cognate antigen is unknown. The data are from a study of cytomegalovirus exposure and HLA in healthy donors. Study observations and caveats: Later analysis identified some 16,000 TCR beta sequences associated with HLA alleles, using a false discovery rate threshold of 0.05.

V gave up 1 base and J gave up 10 bases, with 16 bases separating them. CDR1 KGHSH and CDR2 LQKENI come from the germline V gene. This CDR3 comprises 15 residues. PCR primers comprised 60 Vbeta and 13 Jbeta primers. Data came from immunoSEQ multiplex PCR; TCRdb stores just in-frame clones and leaves some out. This sample has about 170,000 clones; 70% to 90% occur once, and the top ten carry about 0.77%. Specimen: PBMCs. This sequence originates from a woman younger than 35 in good health and CMV-seronegative. The chain has TRBV18 and TRBJ2-2; D perhaps matches TRBD2 (7 bases). CDR3 protein: CASSPRMTGGEELFF. The CDR3 nucleotides are TGTGCCAGCTCACCACGAATGACGGGGGGCGAGGAGCTGTTTTTT.